Presented here are 5 T cell receptor beta chains from one specimen sequenced in a study of blood T cell repertoires in COVID-19. Assay: immunoSEQ multiplex PCR; the TCRdb copy retains only in-frame clones and omits some. Among some 150,000 clones listed, around 83% were seen once. The sequenced material came from PBMCs or T cells enriched from blood (not recorded which). These receptor sequences come from a woman aged 45-60 years in a cohort exposed to, infected with or recovered from COVID-19 (not recorded which).

The genes are TRBV9 and TRBJ1-2, with 9 bases fitting TRBD1. The germline V gene has CDR1 SGDLS and CDR2 YYNGEE. The CDR3 has 14 residues. With 4 bases clipped from V and 9 bases from J, the junction kept 10 bases outside the gene matches. Here the CDR3 reads CASSRPGQGTSYTF. DNA for the CDR3: TGTGCCAGCAGCCGGCCCGGACAGGGGACTAGCTACACCTTC. The full variable domain, its missing parts supplied by reference TRBV9 and TRBJ1-2, is DSGVTQTPKHLITATGQRVTLRCSPRSGDLSVYWYQQSLDQGLQFLIQYYNGEERAKGNILERFSAQQFPDLHSELNLSSLELGDSALYFCASSRPGQGTSYTFGSGTRLTVV.

The rearrangement uses TRBV5-1 and TRBJ2-7; 8 bases agree with TRBD1. J lost 9 bases, V lost 3 bases, and 17 bases had no gene match. Germline V gene lookup returns CDR1 SGHRS and CDR2 YFSETQ. CDR3 length: 16 amino acids. The CDR3 sequence is CASSSVLQGGVIAQYF. The DNA of the CDR3 is TGCGCCAGCAGCTCCGTACTACAGGGGGGTGTTATTGCGCAGTACTTC.

This clone has only a few counts. The gene calls are TRBV5-1 and TRBJ1-1; possibly TRBD1 for D (6 bases). V lost 7 bases, J lost 1 base, and 11 bases lay in between. In germline, CDR1 is SGHRS, CDR2 YFSETQ. The CDR3 sequence is 13 residues long. The CDR3 DNA follows: TGCGCCAGCCGGACAGAGACGAACACTGAAGCTTTCTTT. Protein: CASRTETNTEAFF.

The CDR3: CASSWAERVGYTF. The CDR3 DNA reads TGTGCCAGCAGCTGGGCGGAGCGGGTTGGCTACACCTTC. The chain has TRBV5-6 and TRBJ1-2; no clear D gene. Germline V CDR1 and CDR2: SGHDT, YYEEEE. V lost 3 bases and J lost 7, with 13 bases in between. CDR3 length equals 13 residues.

V and J are TRBV28 and TRBJ1-5, with a tentative D call TRBD1 (5 bases). The ends were cut back, 6 bases at V and 4 bases at J, with 19 bases in the middle. Germline V gene data show CDR1 as MDHEN and CDR2 as SYDVKM. The CDR3 contains 16 residues. In DNA, the CDR3 is TGTGCCAGCAGCTCCCCCAGGGAAGCTGGGAATCAGCCCCAGCATTTT. This translates into CASSSPREAGNQPQHF. Full variable domain (missing parts from reference TRBV28 and TRBJ1-5): DVKVTQSSRYLVKRTGEKVFLECVQDMDHENMFWYRQDPGLGLRLIYFSYDVKMKEKGDIPEGYSVSREKKERFSLILESASTNQTSMYLCASSSPREAGNQPQHFGDGTRLSIL.